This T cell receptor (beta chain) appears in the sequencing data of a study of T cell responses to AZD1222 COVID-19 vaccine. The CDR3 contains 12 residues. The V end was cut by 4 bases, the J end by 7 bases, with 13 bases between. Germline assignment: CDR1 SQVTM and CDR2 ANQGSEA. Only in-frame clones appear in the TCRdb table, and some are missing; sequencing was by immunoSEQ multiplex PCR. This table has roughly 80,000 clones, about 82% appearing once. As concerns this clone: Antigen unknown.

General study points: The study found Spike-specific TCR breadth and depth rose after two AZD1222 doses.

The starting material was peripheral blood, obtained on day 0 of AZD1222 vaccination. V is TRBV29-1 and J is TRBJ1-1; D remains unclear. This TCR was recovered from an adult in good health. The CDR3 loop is CSVGDLGNEAFF. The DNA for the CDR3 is TGCAGCGTTGGAGACTTGGGGAATGAAGCTTTCTTT. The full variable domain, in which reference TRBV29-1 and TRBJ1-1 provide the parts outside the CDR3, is SAVISQKPSRDICQRGTSLTIQCQVDSQVTMMFWYRQQPGQSLTLIATANQGSEATYESGFVIDKFPISRPNLTFSTLTVSNMSPEDSSIYLCSVGDLGNEAFFGQGTRLTVV.